The 15 T cell receptor beta chains below were found in one sample sequenced in a study of T cell responses to AZD1222 COVID-19 vaccine. Assay: immunoSEQ multiplex PCR; the TCRdb copy retains only in-frame clones and omits some. The sample consists of some 120,000 clones, around 90% of them appearing once. This specimen consisted of peripheral blood, obtained on day 0 of AZD1222 vaccination. The receptors stem from an adult in good health.

The chain is built from TRBV5-6 and TRBJ1-3; 7 bases match TRBD1. Germline-derived CDR1 and CDR2 are SGHDT and YYEEEE. There are 16 residues in the CDR3. Unmatched junction bases numbered 12, after V lost 5 bases and J lost 4 bases. In DNA form, the CDR3 reads TGTGCCAGCAGTCCGAACCTGGGACAGCGCGGAAACACCATATATTTT. Its translation is CASSPNLGQRGNTIYF.

The rearrangement uses TRBV7-3 and TRBJ1-2; no definite D call. The CDR3 consists of 14 residues. Per germline, CDR1 SGHTA and CDR2 FQGTGA. With 5 bases removed from V and 8 bases from J, the gap between germline ends came to 18 bases. CDR3 sequence: CASSAADGLGGYTF. Written as DNA, the CDR3 is TGTGCCAGCAGCGCGGCGGACGGACTAGGAGGCTACACCTTC.

The V and J genes are TRBV19 and TRBJ1-1, with a possible D match to TRBD1 (6 bases). This CDR3 comprises 14 residues. V was clipped by 6 bases and J by 4 bases, with 15 bases between them. Germline V gene sequence: CDR1 LNHDA, CDR2 SQIVND (reference sequence). The chain's CDR3 is CASRSTGFTTEAFF. CDR3 in DNA: TGTGCCAGTAGGTCTACAGGGTTTACCACTGAAGCTTTCTTT.

This clone occurred once. The chain is built from TRBV27 and TRBJ1-5; no definite D call. Per germline, CDR1 MNHEY and CDR2 SMNVEV (reference sequence). The CDR3 has 15 amino acids. Trimming removed 5 bases from V and 3 bases from J, with 14 bases in between. The DNA of the CDR3 is TGTGCCAGCAGTAGAATGGACGGTAACAATCAGCCCCAGCATTTT. Its translation: CASSRMDGNNQPQHF.

This chain links TRBV6-2 or TRBV6-3 with TRBJ1-1; D call uncertain. Germline loops: CDR1 MNHEY, CDR2 SVGEGT. With 5 bases removed from V and 6 bases from J, the gap between germline ends came to 13 bases. This CDR3 comprises 13 residues. The CDR3 DNA reads as TGTGCCAGCAGTACCGGTACGTCCGCTGAAGCTTTCTTT. It translates to CASSTGTSAEAFF.

The chain is built from TRBV6-2 or TRBV6-3 and TRBJ2-1; D unresolved. The V end lost 2 bases, the J end lost 4 bases, and 6 bases lay between the germline ends. The germline V gene has CDR1 MNHEY and CDR2 SVGEGT. The CDR3 is 13 amino acids. CDR3 in amino acids: CASSYSQYNEQFF. The CDR3 DNA follows: TGTGCCAGCAGTTACAGTCAGTACAATGAGCAGTTCTTC.

This chain uses TRBV19 with TRBJ1-2; tentative D call: TRBD1 (6 bases). Germline V gene lookup returns CDR1 LNHDA and CDR2 SQIVND (reference sequence). V lost 4 bases and J 5 bases, leaving 20 bases between the germline ends. The CDR3 sequence is 16 residues long. The CDR3, as DNA: TGTGCCAGTAGTACGCCCGGCCGGGGGGCGCGTTATGGCTACACCTTC. This translates into CASSTPGRGARYGYTF.

The chain employs TRBV7-3 and TRBJ1-4; a possible D gene is TRBD1 (6 bases). Trimming pared 5 bases from V and 2 bases from J, leaving 15 bases between. The CDR3 is made up of 16 amino acids. Germline V gives CDR1 SGHTA, CDR2 FQGTGA. In nucleotides, the CDR3 is TGTGCCAGCAGCCAAATGGGGGGCAGGACTAATGAAAAACTGTTTTTT. Residues: CASSQMGGRTNEKLFF.

The V call is TRBV13, the J call TRBJ2-5; 7 nucleotides match TRBD1. V gave up 5 bases and J gave up 3 bases; unmatched junction bases: 6. The germline V gene encodes CDR1 PRHDT and CDR2 FYEKMQ (reference sequence). This CDR3 spans 14 amino acids. CDR3 DNA sequence: TGTGCCAGCAGCATACCGGGGACAGAAGAGACCCAGTACTTC. Protein sequence: CASSIPGTEETQYF.

The CDR3 loop is CASRTYRDTEAFF. The CDR3 DNA is TGTGCCAGCAGGACGTACAGGGACACTGAAGCTTTCTTT. The genes are TRBV25-1 and TRBJ1-1; D perhaps matches TRBD1 (6 bases). The CDR3 spans 13 residues. Germline V CDR1 and CDR2: MGHDK, SYGVNS. The V end lost 6 bases, the J end lost 3 bases, and 11 bases lay between the germline ends. The full variable domain, rest sourced from reference TRBV25-1 and TRBJ1-1, is EADIYQTPRYLVIGTGKKITLECSQTMGHDKMYWYQQDPGMELHLIHYSYGVNSTEKGDLSSESTVSRIRTEHFPLTLESARPSHTSQYLCASRTYRDTEAFFGQGTRLTVV.

The rearrangement joins TRBV19 to TRBJ2-7; 8 bases agree with TRBD2. This CDR3 region has 13 residues. J was trimmed by 4 bases and V by 7 bases; bases with no gene match: 6. Germline CDR1 LNHDA, CDR2 SQIVND (reference sequence). CDR3: CASNSGSLYEQYF. The CDR3 region has the DNA TGTGCCAGTAACAGCGGGAGCCTTTACGAGCAGTACTTC. Full variable domain (missing parts from reference TRBV19 and TRBJ2-7): DGGITQSPKYLFRKEGQNVTLSCEQNLNHDAMYWYRQDPGQGLRLIYYSQIVNDFQKGDIAEGYSVSREKKESFPLTVTSAQKNPTAFYLCASNSGSLYEQYFGPGTRLTVT.

The rearrangement uses TRBV12-3 or TRBV12-4 and TRBJ1-3; D unresolved. The CDR3 consists of 13 residues. The V gene lost 7 bases and the J gene lost 4 bases, with 11 bases spanning the gap. CDR3 region: CASKLNVGNTIYF. CDR3 DNA: TGTGCCAGCAAGTTAAATGTCGGAAACACCATATATTTT.

This clone has a single count. The chain links TRBV2 to TRBJ2-5; D may be TRBD1 or TRBD2 (5 bases each). CDR1 and CDR2 (germline): SNHLY, FYNNEI. The CDR3 is made up of 13 amino acids. Deletions cut 6 bases from V and 3 bases from J, with 11 bases between. The chain's CDR3 is CASRTGTKETQYF. The CDR3 coding sequence is TGTGCCAGCAGGACCGGGACCAAAGAGACCCAGTACTTC.

CDR3 residues: CASSPPGQGTREKLFF. CDR3 sequence (DNA): TGTGCCAGCTCACCACCGGGACAGGGAACCCGTGAAAAACTGTTTTTT. The rearrangement joins TRBV18 to TRBJ1-4; 9 bases fit TRBD1. V trimming: 0 bases; J trimming: 7 bases; junction bases outside the gene matches: 6. The CDR3 spans 16 residues. Germline CDR1 reads KGHSH; CDR2 reads LQKENI.

The rearrangement links TRBV10-3 to TRBJ1-1; tentatively, D is TRBD1 (5 bases). Trimming removed 6 bases at V and 3 bases at J, with 8 bases between. CDR1 ENHRY and CDR2 SYGVKD come from the germline V gene. CDR3 length: 12 amino acids. The CDR3 reads CAIRKGDTEAFF. Written as DNA, the CDR3 is TGTGCCATCAGGAAAGGGGACACTGAAGCTTTCTTT.